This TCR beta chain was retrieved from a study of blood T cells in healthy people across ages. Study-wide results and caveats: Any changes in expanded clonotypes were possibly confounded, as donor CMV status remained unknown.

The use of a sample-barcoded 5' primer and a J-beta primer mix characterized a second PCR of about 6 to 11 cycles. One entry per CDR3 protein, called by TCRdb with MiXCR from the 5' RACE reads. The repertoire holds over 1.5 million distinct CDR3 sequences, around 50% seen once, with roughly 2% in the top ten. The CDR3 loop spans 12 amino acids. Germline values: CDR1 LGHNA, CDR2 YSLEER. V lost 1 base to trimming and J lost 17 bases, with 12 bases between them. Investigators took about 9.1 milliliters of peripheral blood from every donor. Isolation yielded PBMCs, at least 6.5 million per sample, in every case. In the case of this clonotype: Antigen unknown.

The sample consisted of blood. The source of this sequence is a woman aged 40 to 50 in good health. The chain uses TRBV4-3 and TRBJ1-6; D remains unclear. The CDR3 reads CASSQGGGMVHF. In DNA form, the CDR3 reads TGCGCCAGCAGCCAAGGAGGTGGGATGGTCCACTTT.